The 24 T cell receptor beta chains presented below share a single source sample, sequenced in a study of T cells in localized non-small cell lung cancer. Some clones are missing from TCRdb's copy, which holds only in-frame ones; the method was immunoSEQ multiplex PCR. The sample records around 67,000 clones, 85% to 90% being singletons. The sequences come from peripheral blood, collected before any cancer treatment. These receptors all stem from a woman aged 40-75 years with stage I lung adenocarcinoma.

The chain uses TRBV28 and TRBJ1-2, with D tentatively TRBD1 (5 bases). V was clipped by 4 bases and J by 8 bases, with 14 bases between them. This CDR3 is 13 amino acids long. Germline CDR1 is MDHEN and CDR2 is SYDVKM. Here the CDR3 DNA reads TGTGCCAGCAGTTGGGACCCCACGGCAGGCTACACCTTC. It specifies CASSWDPTAGYTF.

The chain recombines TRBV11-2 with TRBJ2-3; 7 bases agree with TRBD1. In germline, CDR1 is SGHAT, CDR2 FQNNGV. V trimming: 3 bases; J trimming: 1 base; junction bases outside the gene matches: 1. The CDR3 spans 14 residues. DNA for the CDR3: TGTGCCAGCAGCTTTACAGGGGGCACAGATACGCAGTATTTT. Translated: CASSFTGGTDTQYF.

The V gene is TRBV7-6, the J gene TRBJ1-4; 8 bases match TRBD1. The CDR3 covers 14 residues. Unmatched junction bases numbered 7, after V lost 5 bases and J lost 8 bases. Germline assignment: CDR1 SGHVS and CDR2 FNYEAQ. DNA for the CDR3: TGTGCCAGCAGCCGCGGGACAGGTGAAGAAAAACTGTTTTTT. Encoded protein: CASSRGTGEEKLFF. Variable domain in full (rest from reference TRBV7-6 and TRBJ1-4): GAGVSQSPRYKVTKRGQDVALRCDPISGHVSLYWYRQALGQGPEFLTYFNYEAQQDKSGLPNDRFSAERPEGSISTLTIQRTEQRDSAMYRCASSRGTGEEKLFFGSGTQLSVL.

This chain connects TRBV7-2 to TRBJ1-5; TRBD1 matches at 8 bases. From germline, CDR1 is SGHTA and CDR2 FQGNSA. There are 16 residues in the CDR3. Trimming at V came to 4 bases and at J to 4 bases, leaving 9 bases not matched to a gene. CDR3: CASSSGTGRGNQPQHF. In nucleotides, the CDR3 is TGTGCCAGCAGCTCAGGGACAGGTAGGGGAAATCAGCCCCAGCATTTT. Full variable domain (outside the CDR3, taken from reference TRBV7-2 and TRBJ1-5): GAGVSQSPSNKVTEKGKDVELRCDPISGHTALYWYRQSLGQGLEFLIYFQGNSAPDKSGLPSDRFSAERTGGSVSTLTIQRTQQEDSAVYLCASSSGTGRGNQPQHFGDGTRLSIL.

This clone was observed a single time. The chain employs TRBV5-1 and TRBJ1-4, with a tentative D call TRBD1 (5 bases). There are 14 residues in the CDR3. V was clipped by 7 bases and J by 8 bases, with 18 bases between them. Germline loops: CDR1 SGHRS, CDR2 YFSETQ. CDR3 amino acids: CASASGLGEEKLFF. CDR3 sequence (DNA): TGCGCCAGCGCCTCAGGGCTTGGGGAAGAAAAACTGTTTTTT. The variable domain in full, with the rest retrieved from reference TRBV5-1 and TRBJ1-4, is KAGVTQTPRYLIKTRGQQVTLSCSPISGHRSVSWYQQTPGQGLQFLFEYFSETQRNKGNFPGRFSGRQFSNSRSEMNVSTLELGDSALYLCASASGLGEEKLFFGSGTQLSVL.

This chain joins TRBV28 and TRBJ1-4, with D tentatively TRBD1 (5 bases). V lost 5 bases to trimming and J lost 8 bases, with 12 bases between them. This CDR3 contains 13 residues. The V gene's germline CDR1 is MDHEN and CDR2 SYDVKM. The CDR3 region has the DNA TGTGCCAGCAGTGAAACGGCAGGGGAAAAACTGTTTTTT. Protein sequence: CASSETAGEKLFF.

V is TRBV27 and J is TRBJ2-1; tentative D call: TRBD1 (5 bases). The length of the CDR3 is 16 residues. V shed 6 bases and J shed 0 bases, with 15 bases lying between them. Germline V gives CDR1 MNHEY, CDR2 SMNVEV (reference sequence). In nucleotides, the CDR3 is TGTGCCAGCAGCACCGCGACAGTAACCTCCTACAATGAGCAGTTCTTC. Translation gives CASSTATVTSYNEQFF.

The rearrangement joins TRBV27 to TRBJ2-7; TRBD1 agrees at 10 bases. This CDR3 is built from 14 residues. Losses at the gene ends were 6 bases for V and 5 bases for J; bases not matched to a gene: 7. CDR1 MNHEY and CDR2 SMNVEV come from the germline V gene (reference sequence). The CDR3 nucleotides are TGTGCCAGCAGGCGACCCGGGACAGGGGACGAGCAGTACTTC. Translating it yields CASRRPGTGDEQYF.

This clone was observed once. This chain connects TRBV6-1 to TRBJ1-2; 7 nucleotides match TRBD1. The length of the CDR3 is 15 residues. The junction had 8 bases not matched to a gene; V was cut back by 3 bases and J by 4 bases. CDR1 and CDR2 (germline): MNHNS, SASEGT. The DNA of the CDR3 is TGTGCCAGCAGTGAGCCAGGGGGGATAGGCTATGGCTACACCTTC. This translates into CASSEPGGIGYGYTF.

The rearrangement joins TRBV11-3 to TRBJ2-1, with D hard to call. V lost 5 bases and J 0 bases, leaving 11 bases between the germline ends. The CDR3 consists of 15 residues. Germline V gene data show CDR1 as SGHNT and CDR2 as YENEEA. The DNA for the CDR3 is TGTGCCAGCAGCCTTAACACCGGCTCCTACAATGAGCAGTTCTTC. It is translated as CASSLNTGSYNEQFF.

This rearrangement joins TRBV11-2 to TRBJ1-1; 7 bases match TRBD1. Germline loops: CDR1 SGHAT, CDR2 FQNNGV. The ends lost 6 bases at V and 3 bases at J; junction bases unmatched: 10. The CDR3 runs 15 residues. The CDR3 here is CASSFLQGGHTEAFF. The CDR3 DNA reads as TGTGCCAGCAGTTTTCTCCAGGGGGGGCACACTGAAGCTTTCTTT.

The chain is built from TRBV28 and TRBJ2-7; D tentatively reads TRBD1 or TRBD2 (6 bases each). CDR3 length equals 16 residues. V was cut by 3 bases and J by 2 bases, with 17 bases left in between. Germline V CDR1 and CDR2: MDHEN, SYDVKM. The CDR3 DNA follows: TGTGCCAGCAGTTTCTTCGGGGGCCAAGATACCTACGAGCAGTACTTC. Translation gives CASSFFGGQDTYEQYF.

The CDR3 DNA follows: TGTGCCAGCAGCCGGACAGTAAACACTGAAGCTTTCTTT. The encoded protein is CASSRTVNTEAFF. The chain employs TRBV6-1 and TRBJ1-1; tentatively, D is TRBD1 (6 bases). V lost 6 bases, J lost 2 bases, and 10 bases lay in between. The CDR3 has 13 residues. Germline lookup yields CDR1 MNHNS and CDR2 SASEGT.

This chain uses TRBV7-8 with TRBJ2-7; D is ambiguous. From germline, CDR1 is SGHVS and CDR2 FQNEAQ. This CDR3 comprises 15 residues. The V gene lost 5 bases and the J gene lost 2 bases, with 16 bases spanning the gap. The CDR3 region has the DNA TGTGCCAGCAGCCCGCAGGTAGGCCCTACCTACGAGCAGTACTTC. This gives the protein CASSPQVGPTYEQYF.

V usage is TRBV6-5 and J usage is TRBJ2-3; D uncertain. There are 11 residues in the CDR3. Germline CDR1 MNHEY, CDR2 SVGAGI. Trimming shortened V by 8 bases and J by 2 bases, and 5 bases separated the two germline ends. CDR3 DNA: TGTGCCAGCCGGAACACAGATACGCAGTATTTT. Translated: CASRNTDTQYF.

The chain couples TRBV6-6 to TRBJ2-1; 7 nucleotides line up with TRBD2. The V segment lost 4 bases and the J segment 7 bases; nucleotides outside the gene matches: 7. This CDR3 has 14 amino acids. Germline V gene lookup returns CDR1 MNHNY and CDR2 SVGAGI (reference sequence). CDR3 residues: CASSSPSGKNEQFF. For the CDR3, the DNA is TGTGCCAGCAGTTCGCCTAGCGGAAAAAATGAGCAGTTCTTC.

The DNA of the CDR3 is TGTGCCAGCAGCTCGGGGCGGGAGCAGTTCTTC. Encoded protein: CASSSGREQFF. The chain joins TRBV11-2 to TRBJ2-1; tentatively, D is TRBD1 or TRBD2 (5 bases each). The V end was cut by 4 bases, the J end by 10 bases, with 8 bases between. The CDR3 contains 11 residues. CDR1 is SGHAT, CDR2 FQNNGV, per germline.

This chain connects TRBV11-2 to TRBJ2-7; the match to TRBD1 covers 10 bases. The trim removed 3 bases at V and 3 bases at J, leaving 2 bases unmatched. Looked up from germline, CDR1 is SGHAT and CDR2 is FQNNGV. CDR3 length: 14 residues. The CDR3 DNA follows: TGTGCCAGCAGCTTCGGGACAGGGGACTACGAGCAGTACTTC. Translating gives CASSFGTGDYEQYF.

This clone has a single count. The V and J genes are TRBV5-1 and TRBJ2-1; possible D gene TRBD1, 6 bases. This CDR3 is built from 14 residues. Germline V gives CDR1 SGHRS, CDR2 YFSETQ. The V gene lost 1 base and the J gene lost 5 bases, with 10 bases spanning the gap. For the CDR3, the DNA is TGCGCCAGCAGCTTGAACAGGGCCCACAATGAGCAGTTCTTC. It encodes CASSLNRAHNEQFF.

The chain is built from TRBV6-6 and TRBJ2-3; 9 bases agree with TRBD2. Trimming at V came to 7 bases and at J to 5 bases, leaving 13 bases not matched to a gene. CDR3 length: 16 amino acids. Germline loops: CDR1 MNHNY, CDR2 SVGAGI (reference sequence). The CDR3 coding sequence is TGTGCCAGCACCAAAAGCGATCTACTAGCGGGAGATACGCAGTATTTT. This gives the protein CASTKSDLLAGDTQYF.

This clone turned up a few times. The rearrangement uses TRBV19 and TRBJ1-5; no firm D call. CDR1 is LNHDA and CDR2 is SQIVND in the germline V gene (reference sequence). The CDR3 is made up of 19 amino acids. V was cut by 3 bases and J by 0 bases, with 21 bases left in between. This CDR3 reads CASSIIEGLRDYSNQPQHF. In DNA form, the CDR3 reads TGTGCCAGTAGTATCATAGAGGGCTTAAGGGATTATAGCAATCAGCCCCAGCATTTT.

CDR3 sequence: CASSLGQGLGNTEAFF. DNA for the CDR3: TGTGCCAGCAGTTTAGGACAGGGCCTCGGGAACACTGAAGCTTTCTTT. The chain is built from TRBV27 and TRBJ1-1; 8 bases are a match to TRBD1. J gave up 1 base and V 2 bases, and 6 bases lay outside the gene matches. The CDR3 totals 16 residues. Germline values: CDR1 MNHEY, CDR2 SMNVEV (reference sequence).

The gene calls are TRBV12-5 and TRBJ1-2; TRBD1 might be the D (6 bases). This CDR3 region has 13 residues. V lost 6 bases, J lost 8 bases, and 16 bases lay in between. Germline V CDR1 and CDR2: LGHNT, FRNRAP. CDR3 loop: CASGQGTAWGYTF. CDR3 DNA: TGTGCTAGTGGCCAGGGGACGGCCTGGGGCTACACCTTC.

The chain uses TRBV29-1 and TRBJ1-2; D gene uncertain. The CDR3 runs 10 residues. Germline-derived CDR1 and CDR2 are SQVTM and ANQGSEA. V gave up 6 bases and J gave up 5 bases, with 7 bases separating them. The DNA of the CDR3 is TGCAGCGTGGGATCATATGGCTACACCTTC. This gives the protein CSVGSYGYTF.